Only a few counts were recorded for the clone carrying this TCR beta chain. Its antigen is currently unknown. The sample belongs to a study of beta chain features in type 1 diabetes. Background on the study: Under 110,000,000 sorted cells were examined across all samples. Whole-study findings and limits: High-TCR-expressing cells could be over-represented by cDNA sequencing. A pattern of fewer insertions and more deletions at VDJ junctions was seen in type 1 diabetes patients.

The length of the CDR3 is 21 residues. Every bit of the isolated RNA underwent reverse transcription, so sequencing read expressed TCRB transcripts. Reads from naive, central memory and regulatory T cell samples averaged roughly 3.6 million. Using immunoSEQ multiplex PCR, the repertoire was profiled, and TCRdb retains in-frame clones only, with some absent. In the table there are 360,000 or so clones, about 19% of which are singletons. This receptor was identified in a woman younger than 35 in good health. The chain employs TRBV21-1 and TRBJ1-5; the D call TRBD1 from the table was never checked on the DNA. TRBV21-1 is tagged as a pseudogene. Sequences were obtained from naive CD4+ T cells from blood. The CDR3 loop reads CASSKGLVLGTGASLSQPQHF. In DNA, the CDR3 is TGTGCCAGCAGCAAAGGCTTAGTCCTCGGGACAGGGGCTTCTCTCAGCCAGCCCCAGCATTTT.